These T cell receptor beta chains were read from a single sample in a study of T cell changes during pregnancy in multiple sclerosis. The data were produced by immunoSEQ multiplex PCR, yet TCRdb's version contains in-frame clones alone and is incomplete. The sample lists about 93,000 clones; 80% to 95% were seen once. Source: peripheral blood, taken before pregnancy. The receptors here all came from a female donor with multiple sclerosis, enrolled in a pregnancy study. Each CDR3 is given with its conserved first and last residue. D genes are given only for firm matches. Size values are once, few and many counts, or a class for expanded clones, and some rows have none.

d_call: TRBD2; v_call: TRBV9; clone_size: NA; j_call: TRBJ2-3; cdr3_aa: CASSVGTSADTQYF; cdr3_nt: TGTGCCAGCAGCGTGGGGACTAGCGCAGATACGCAGTATTTT
d_call: TRBD1; v_call: TRBV4-1; clone_size: NA; j_call: TRBJ1-2; cdr3_aa: CASSSRDSLRFNYGYTF; cdr3_nt: TGCGCCAGCAGCAGCCGGGACAGCCTTCGTTTTAACTATGGCTACACCTTC
d_call: NA; v_call: TRBV19; clone_size: NA; j_call: TRBJ2-3; cdr3_aa: CASSPGGGSADTQYF; cdr3_nt: TGTGCCAGTAGCCCGGGTGGGGGGTCGGCAGATACGCAGTATTTT
d_call: TRBD1; v_call: TRBV19; clone_size: few; j_call: TRBJ1-4; cdr3_aa: CASTRGQGEGKLFF; cdr3_nt: TGTGCCAGTACCCGCGGACAGGGGGAAGGAAAACTGTTTTTT
d_call: NA; v_call: TRBV7-2; clone_size: NA; j_call: TRBJ2-1; cdr3_aa: CASSLIPSSVGKEQFF; cdr3_nt: TGTGCCAGCAGCTTAATACCCTCCTCCGTTGGCAAGGAGCAGTTCTTC
d_call: NA; v_call: TRBV18; clone_size: once; j_call: TRBJ2-1; cdr3_aa: CASSPPNSLTYNEQFF; cdr3_nt: TGTGCCAGCTCACCACCGAATAGCCTAACCTACAATGAGCAGTTCTTC
d_call: TRBD2; v_call: TRBV28; clone_size: NA; j_call: TRBJ2-1; cdr3_aa: CASSLAGGRNEQFF; cdr3_nt: TGTGCCAGCAGTCTAGCGGGAGGGCGCAATGAGCAGTTCTTC
d_call: TRBD1; v_call: TRBV2; clone_size: NA; j_call: TRBJ1-1; cdr3_aa: CASSGTGTYYAEAFF; cdr3_nt: TGTGCCAGCAGTGGGACAGGGACTTACTACGCTGAAGCTTTCTTT
d_call: TRBD1; v_call: TRBV6-5; clone_size: NA; j_call: TRBJ2-5; cdr3_aa: CASSTDRGRETQYF; cdr3_nt: TGTGCCAGCAGTACGGACAGGGGGCGTGAGACCCAGTACTTC
d_call: TRBD2; v_call: TRBV5-1; clone_size: NA; j_call: TRBJ2-3; cdr3_aa: CASSLGLAGITDTQYF; cdr3_nt: TGCGCCAGCAGCCTGGGACTAGCGGGCATCACAGATACGCAGTATTTT
d_call: TRBD1; v_call: TRBV27; clone_size: NA; j_call: TRBJ2-7; cdr3_aa: CASSWDRQYEQYF; cdr3_nt: TGTGCCAGCAGTTGGGACAGACAGTACGAGCAGTACTTC
d_call: NA; v_call: TRBV6-6; clone_size: NA; j_call: TRBJ1-5; cdr3_aa: CASTDSFPNQPQHF; cdr3_nt: TGTGCCAGCACTGACAGTTTTCCCAATCAGCCCCAGCATTTT
d_call: NA; v_call: TRBV27; clone_size: NA; j_call: TRBJ2-7; cdr3_aa: CASRPVGEAFGDEQYF; cdr3_nt: TGTGCCAGCAGGCCCGTCGGGGAAGCCTTTGGGGACGAGCAGTACTTC
d_call: NA; v_call: TRBV19; clone_size: once; j_call: TRBJ1-2; cdr3_aa: CASSIRAGRLNYGYTF; cdr3_nt: TGTGCCAGTAGTATAAGGGCGGGACGTCTCAACTATGGCTACACCTTC
d_call: TRBD2; v_call: TRBV6-5; clone_size: NA; j_call: TRBJ2-7; cdr3_aa: CASTDWTSFEQYF; cdr3_nt: TGTGCCAGCACCGACTGGACTAGCTTCGAGCAGTACTTC
d_call: NA; v_call: TRBV2; clone_size: NA; j_call: TRBJ1-5; cdr3_aa: CASTGGSGFQPQHF; cdr3_nt: TGTGCCAGCACAGGAGGGTCCGGATTTCAGCCCCAGCATTTT
d_call: TRBD1; v_call: TRBV5-5; clone_size: NA; j_call: TRBJ1-1; cdr3_aa: CASRHTGGLNTEAFF; cdr3_nt: TGTGCCAGCAGACACACAGGGGGTTTGAACACTGAAGCTTTCTTT
d_call: TRBD1; v_call: TRBV2; clone_size: NA; j_call: TRBJ2-1; cdr3_aa: CASRDRDNNEQFF; cdr3_nt: TGTGCCAGCAGGGACAGGGACAACAATGAGCAGTTCTTC
d_call: TRBD1; v_call: TRBV28; clone_size: NA; j_call: TRBJ2-7; cdr3_aa: CASETTGGKQYF; cdr3_nt: TGTGCCAGCGAAACTACAGGGGGCAAGCAGTACTTC
d_call: TRBD2; v_call: TRBV2; clone_size: once; j_call: TRBJ2-7; cdr3_aa: CASSEPPRRASGGGIQGYEQYF; cdr3_nt: TGTGCCAGCAGTGAACCGCCTAGGCGAGCTAGCGGGGGGGGCATACAAGGCTACGAGCAGTACTTC
d_call: TRBD2; v_call: TRBV29-1; clone_size: NA; j_call: TRBJ2-2; cdr3_aa: CSVEGSGVTGELFF; cdr3_nt: TGCAGCGTTGAGGGTAGCGGGGTAACCGGGGAGCTGTTTTTT
d_call: NA; v_call: TRBV19; clone_size: NA; j_call: TRBJ2-7; cdr3_aa: CASSGQGTYEQYF; cdr3_nt: TGTGCCAGTAGTGGTCAGGGTACCTACGAGCAGTACTTC
d_call: NA; v_call: TRBV7-9; clone_size: NA; j_call: TRBJ1-2; cdr3_aa: CASSLALGQGYGYTF; cdr3_nt: TGTGCCAGCAGCTTAGCGCTAGGACAAGGCTATGGCTACACCTTC
d_call: TRBD1; v_call: TRBV29-1; clone_size: NA; j_call: TRBJ1-5; cdr3_aa: CSAGQENQPQHF; cdr3_nt: TGCAGCGCGGGACAGGAGAATCAGCCCCAGCATTTT
d_call: NA; v_call: TRBV6-6; clone_size: NA; j_call: TRBJ1-1; cdr3_aa: CASSPGLLNTEAFF; cdr3_nt: TGTGCCAGCAGCCCAGGGCTGTTGAACACTGAAGCTTTCTTT
d_call: NA; v_call: TRBV28; clone_size: NA; j_call: TRBJ2-3; cdr3_aa: CASRSWTSTDTQYF; cdr3_nt: TGTGCCAGCAGGTCCTGGACAAGCACAGATACGCAGTATTTT
d_call: NA; v_call: TRBV5-8; clone_size: NA; j_call: TRBJ2-4; cdr3_aa: CASSLGQNIQYF; cdr3_nt: TGTGCCAGCAGCTTGGGGCAAAACATTCAGTACTTC
d_call: TRBD1; v_call: TRBV28; clone_size: NA; j_call: TRBJ1-4; cdr3_aa: CASRETGPKEKLFF; cdr3_nt: TGTGCCAGCAGGGAGACAGGGCCCAAGGAAAAACTGTTTTTT
d_call: TRBD1; v_call: TRBV27; clone_size: NA; j_call: TRBJ2-7; cdr3_aa: CASSRGTGSSYEQYF; cdr3_nt: TGTGCCAGCAGTAGAGGGACAGGGTCCTCCTACGAGCAGTACTTC
d_call: NA; v_call: TRBV5-4; clone_size: NA; j_call: TRBJ2-3; cdr3_aa: CASTPSDRITDTQYF; cdr3_nt: TGTGCCAGCACTCCAAGCGACAGAATCACAGATACGCAGTATTTT
d_call: TRBD1; v_call: TRBV5-1; clone_size: few; j_call: TRBJ1-1; cdr3_aa: CASSFTPDRAEAFF; cdr3_nt: TGCGCCAGCAGCTTTACCCCTGACAGGGCTGAAGCTTTCTTT
d_call: NA; v_call: TRBV16; clone_size: NA; j_call: TRBJ2-3; cdr3_aa: CASSQSELPGDTQYF; cdr3_nt: TGTGCCAGCAGCCAATCGGAGCTCCCAGGGGATACGCAGTATTTT
d_call: TRBD1; v_call: TRBV25-1; clone_size: NA; j_call: TRBJ1-2; cdr3_aa: CASSEFGQGAGYGYTF; cdr3_nt: TGTGCCAGCAGTGAATTCGGGCAGGGGGCAGGGTATGGCTACACCTTC
d_call: TRBD2; v_call: TRBV2; clone_size: NA; j_call: TRBJ2-7; cdr3_aa: CASRETSGVYEQYF; cdr3_nt: TGTGCCAGCAGAGAGACTAGCGGAGTCTACGAGCAGTACTTC
d_call: TRBD2; v_call: TRBV5-1; clone_size: NA; j_call: TRBJ2-7; cdr3_aa: CASRHGTSGSYEQYF; cdr3_nt: TGCGCCAGCAGGCACGGGACTAGCGGCTCCTACGAGCAGTACTTC
d_call: TRBD1; v_call: TRBV18; clone_size: once; j_call: TRBJ1-2; cdr3_aa: CASSRSGTANTNYGYTF; cdr3_nt: TGTGCCAGCTCACGCTCCGGGACAGCCAATACTAACTATGGCTACACCTTC
d_call: NA; v_call: TRBV4-3; clone_size: NA; j_call: TRBJ1-5; cdr3_aa: CASSQENGRVGNQPQHF; cdr3_nt: TGCGCCAGCAGCCAAGAAAACGGGAGGGTGGGCAATCAGCCCCAGCATTTT